This T cell receptor (beta chain) was identified during a study of cytomegalovirus exposure and HLA in healthy donors. Study information: A data release that came early held approximately 85 million unique TCRs from HLA-typed donors. Study-wide points: With later analysis, a missense DCLRE1C variant became linked to TCR beta V- and J-gene trimming. A few of the chains that were CMV-associated were confirmed in vitro to be specific for CMV antigens.

Trimming removed 1 base from V and 7 bases from J; junction bases left unmatched: 6. The CDR3 spans 16 residues. Germline lookup yields CDR1 SGHDT and CDR2 YYEEEE. Use of 60 Vbeta and 13 Jbeta primers characterized the PCR. Measured with immunoSEQ multiplex PCR; TCRdb has only the in-frame clones, and not every one. This sample has some 190,000 clones; 82% occur once, and the top ten carry more than 1.5%. As concerns this clone: Antigen unknown.

Sampled while nominally healthy, donors likely had unrecorded immune exposures. This TCR came from a man aged 35-49 years in good health and CMV-seronegative. The chain has TRBV5-6 and TRBJ2-1, with TRBD2 identical over 12 bases. Material for sequencing was PBMCs. The CDR3 nucleotides are TGTGCCAGCAGCTTGCTAGCGGGGGGGCAAGGTAATGAGCAGTTCTTC. Amino acid sequence: CASSLLAGGQGNEQFF. The full variable domain, completed using reference TRBV5-6 and TRBJ2-1, is DAGVTQSPTHLIKTRGQQVTLRCSPKSGHDTVSWYQQALGQGPQFIFQYYEEEERQRGNFPDRFSGHQFPNYSSELNVNALLLGDSALYLCASSLLAGGQGNEQFFGPGTRLTVL.